What follows are 26 T cell receptor beta chains derived from one specimen sequenced in a study of neoadjuvant anti-PD-1 for oral cavity cancer (dated by TCRdb to 2020 to 2023). The sample's time point label, decoded: after neoadjuvant nivolumab, at surgical resection. The library was built by means of the immunoSEQ multiplex PCR assay. TCRdb obtained this table from immuneACCESS and retained in-frame rearrangements with V and J assigned. These tables miss some clones; where compared with another copy, unresolved V genes account for less than half of the shortfall, and the remainder is unexplained. The sample has 68,000 or so clones on record, approximately 85% of them singletons. The ten most abundant clones make up roughly 3.4% of the sample. Specimen: PBMCs, collected after nivolumab (anti-PD-1) treatment. The receptors were gathered from a person aged 35-79 years with oral cavity squamous cell carcinoma.

This chain joins TRBV5-1 and TRBJ1-1; maybe TRBD1 (6 bases). The V gene's germline CDR1 is SGHRS and CDR2 YFSETQ. The V end lost 3 bases, the J end lost 0 bases, and 9 bases lay between the germline ends. This CDR3 spans 14 amino acids. The CDR3 here is CASSSRGLNTEAFF. The CDR3 DNA reads as TGCGCCAGCAGCTCCAGGGGCTTGAACACTGAAGCTTTCTTT. Full variable domain (remainder filled in from reference TRBV5-1 and TRBJ1-1): KAGVTQTPRYLIKTRGQQVTLSCSPISGHRSVSWYQQTPGQGLQFLFEYFSETQRNKGNFPGRFSGRQFSNSRSEMNVSTLELGDSALYLCASSSRGLNTEAFFGQGTRLTVV.

This chain joins TRBV30 and TRBJ1-3; D remains unclear. V was cut by 1 base and J by 1 base, with 5 bases left in between. CDR1 and CDR2 (germline): GTSNPN, SVGIG (reference sequence). The CDR3 totals 13 residues. The CDR3 DNA sequence: TGTGCCTGGAGTGCAGGTTCTGGAAACACCATATATTTT. It is translated as CAWSAGSGNTIYF.

This sequence joins TRBV7-9 and TRBJ1-5; maybe TRBD1 (5 bases). CDR1 SEHNR and CDR2 FQNEAQ come from the germline V gene (reference sequence). V lost 5 bases, J lost 2 bases, and 7 bases lay in between. This CDR3 contains 13 residues. CDR3 amino acids: CASSRDGNQPQHF. In DNA form, the CDR3 reads TGTGCCAGCAGCAGGGACGGCAATCAGCCCCAGCATTTT.

The chain is built from TRBV5-4 and TRBJ2-7; no clear D gene. The CDR3 loop spans 14 amino acids. The ends were cut back, 0 bases at V and 4 bases at J, with 11 bases in the middle. Germline V gives CDR1 SGHNT, CDR2 YYREEE (reference sequence). The CDR3 bases are TGTGCCAGCAGCTTGGCGCCGAACCTATACGAGCAGTACTTC. It is translated as CASSLAPNLYEQYF.

The sample holds a few counts of this clone. This rearrangement joins TRBV7-3 to TRBJ2-1, with 7 positions matching TRBD2. Germline lookup yields CDR1 SGHTA and CDR2 FQGTGA. V trimming: 2 bases; J trimming: 9 bases; junction bases outside the gene matches: 7. The CDR3 extends over 14 amino acids. As DNA, the CDR3 is TGTGCCAGCAGCTTAGGCGGGAGTAGGGGTGAGCAGTTCTTC. The encoded protein is CASSLGGSRGEQFF.

The CDR3 loop reads CASSYSGLAGNQPQHF. In DNA form, the CDR3 reads TGTGCCAGCAGTTACTCCGGGCTGGCCGGCAATCAGCCCCAGCATTTT. The rearrangement joins TRBV6-5 to TRBJ1-5; D gene ambiguous. Germline CDR1 is MNHEY and CDR2 is SVGAGI. The germline V and J ends were trimmed by 0 bases and 2 bases, with 11 bases remaining between them. The CDR3 contains 16 residues.

V is TRBV18 and J is TRBJ2-6, with D possibly being TRBD2 (6 bases). V was trimmed by 3 bases and J by 4 bases, leaving 16 bases between them. This CDR3 contains 17 residues. Germline CDR1 is KGHSH and CDR2 is LQKENI. The CDR3 sequence: CASSPLGAGTGANVLTF. CDR3 nucleotides: TGTGCCAGCTCACCCCTCGGCGCGGGAACGGGGGCCAACGTCCTGACTTTC.

In DNA, the CDR3 is TGTGCCTGGAGGGGGACTAGCGGTTACAATGAGCAGTTCTTC. Translation gives CAWRGTSGYNEQFF. The rearrangement uses TRBV30 and TRBJ2-1; the match to TRBD2 covers 11 bases. The CDR3 runs to 14 residues. CDR1 is GTSNPN, CDR2 SVGIG, per germline (reference sequence). The V segment lost 3 bases and the J segment 4 bases; nucleotides outside the gene matches: 2.

The rearrangement links TRBV20-1 to TRBJ2-7; D remains ambiguous. The germline V and J ends were trimmed by 6 bases and 6 bases, with 12 bases remaining between them. CDR3 length equals 11 residues. Germline V gene sequence: CDR1 DFQATT, CDR2 SNEGSKA (reference sequence). The chain's CDR3 is CSAMSLPEQYF. In nucleotides, the CDR3 is TGCAGTGCCATGTCATTACCCGAGCAGTACTTC.

There are a few counts of this clone. V gene TRBV5-6 combines with J gene TRBJ1-5; TRBD1 might be the D (5 bases). The CDR3 runs to 14 residues. With 2 bases removed from V and 4 bases from J, the gap between germline ends came to 10 bases. Germline CDR1 SGHDT, CDR2 YYEEEE. The CDR3 region is CASSFGGTNQPQHF. In DNA, the CDR3 is TGTGCCAGCAGCTTTGGGGGGACGAATCAGCCCCAGCATTTT.

This chain joins TRBV9 and TRBJ2-4; 12 nucleotides align to TRBD2. Trimming at V came to 3 bases and at J to 1 base, leaving 11 bases not matched to a gene. This CDR3 has 19 amino acids. Germline V CDR1 and CDR2: SGDLS, YYNGEE. CDR3 DNA sequence: TGTGCCAGCAGCGCTTCACTAGCGGGAGGCGGATGGGCCAAAAACATTCAGTACTTC. It yields the protein CASSASLAGGGWAKNIQYF.

V gene TRBV5-1 combines with J gene TRBJ2-4; perhaps TRBD1 as D (5 bases). The CDR3 runs to 13 residues. The germline V gene encodes CDR1 SGHRS and CDR2 YFSETQ. V gave up 1 base and J gave up 7 bases, with 9 bases separating them. Here the CDR3 reads CASSLQPGNIQYF. CDR3 nucleotide sequence: TGCGCCAGCAGCTTGCAACCAGGGAACATTCAGTACTTC.

This chain links TRBV11-1 with TRBJ2-7; D may be TRBD2 (6 bases). Trimming removed 0 bases at V and 1 base at J, with 10 bases between. The CDR3 consists of 15 residues. Germline CDR1 SGHAT, CDR2 FQDESV (reference sequence). This CDR3 is CASSLAGGGSYEQYF. CDR3 sequence (DNA): TGTGCCAGCAGCTTAGCTGGTGGAGGGTCCTACGAGCAGTACTTC. Full variable domain (remainder filled in from reference TRBV11-1 and TRBJ2-7): EAEVAQSPRYKITEKSQAVAFWCDPISGHATLYWYRQILGQGPELLVQFQDESVVDDSQLPKDRFSAERLKGVDSTLKIQPAELGDSAMYLCASSLAGGGSYEQYFGPGTRLTVT.

The sample holds a few counts of this clone. V gene TRBV9 combines with J gene TRBJ2-5; 12 nucleotides line up with TRBD2. The CDR3 sequence is 14 residues long. The germline gives CDR1 SGDLS, CDR2 YYNGEE. The V and J ends lost 3 bases and 5 bases, in that order; junction bases with no gene match: 2. The CDR3 reads CASSASGRDETQYF. In DNA, the CDR3 is TGTGCCAGCAGCGCTAGCGGGAGGGATGAGACCCAGTACTTC.

Only a few counts were recorded for this clone. The chain recombines TRBV5-1 with TRBJ1-1, with 10 bases aligning to TRBD1. This CDR3 spans 16 amino acids. V lost 3 bases, J lost 2 bases, and 7 bases stayed unmatched. Per the germline V gene, CDR1 is SGHRS and CDR2 is YFSETQ. CDR3 nucleotides: TGCGCCAGCAGCTCCCCCGGGACAGGGGTCAACACTGAAGCTTTCTTT. Its translation is CASSSPGTGVNTEAFF.

The chain combines TRBV6-1 with TRBJ1-5; TRBD1 is a possible D gene (6 bases). The CDR3 contains 13 residues. Trimming removed 7 bases at V and 1 base at J, with 8 bases between. In germline, CDR1 is MNHNS, CDR2 SASEGT. CDR3 sequence reads: CASTGVSNQPQHF. Written as DNA, the CDR3 is TGTGCCAGCACAGGGGTGAGCAATCAGCCCCAGCATTTT.

The V and J genes are TRBV10-3 and TRBJ2-2; D is unclear. V dropped 2 bases and J dropped 2 bases, with 6 bases sitting between them. The germline CDR1 and CDR2 sequences are ENHRY and SYGVKD. The length of the CDR3 is 14 residues. This CDR3 is CAISEILNTGELFF. For the CDR3, the DNA is TGTGCCATCAGTGAGATCTTAAACACCGGGGAGCTGTTTTTT.

V gene TRBV15 combines with J gene TRBJ2-1, with a possible D match to TRBD2 (6 bases). This CDR3 is built from 16 residues. Deletions cut 3 bases from V and 0 bases from J, with 12 bases between. Per the germline V gene, CDR1 is LNHNV and CDR2 is YYDKDF (reference sequence). CDR3 coding DNA: TGTGCCACCAGCAGTGGGACTTTCAGCTCCTACAATGAGCAGTTCTTC. Its translation: CATSSGTFSSYNEQFF. Looking up the rest from reference TRBV15 and TRBJ2-1 gives the full variable domain: DAMVIQNPRYQVTQFGKPVTLSCSQTLNHNVMYWYQQKSSQAPKLLFHYYDKDFNNEADTPDNFQSRRPNTSFCFLDIRSPGLGDTAMYLCATSSGTFSSYNEQFFGPGTRLTVL.

V and J are TRBV19 and TRBJ2-3; 10 bases match TRBD1. Germline V gene sequence: CDR1 LNHDA, CDR2 SQIVND (reference sequence). This CDR3 has 15 residues. V shed 0 bases, J shed 4 bases, and the junction held 1 base outside the gene matches. The CDR3: CASSIEGQGADTQYF. CDR3 in DNA: TGTGCCAGTAGTATAGAAGGACAGGGGGCAGATACGCAGTATTTT.

The chain couples TRBV19 to TRBJ1-5, with D unresolved. The CDR3 contains 13 residues. Germline values: CDR1 LNHDA, CDR2 SQIVND (reference sequence). Trimming removed 4 bases from V and 4 bases from J, with 8 bases in between. This CDR3 is CASSKGFNQPQHF. The CDR3 DNA sequence: TGTGCCAGTAGTAAGGGTTTTAATCAGCCCCAGCATTTT.

The J gene is TRBJ1-3, the V gene TRBV5-1; D unresolved. Germline V CDR1 and CDR2: SGHRS, YFSETQ. This CDR3 has 13 residues. The V end was cut by 1 base, the J end by 1 base, with 3 bases between. The CDR3: CASSLQSGNTIYF. The CDR3, as DNA: TGCGCCAGCAGCTTGCAATCTGGAAACACCATATATTTT.

This clone was counted a single time. The CDR3 DNA reads TGTGCCAGCAGTCAGTTGGGACAGGTCTCGGAGCAGTACTTC. Translated, it gives CASSQLGQVSEQYF. The gene calls are TRBV2 and TRBJ2-7, with 8 bases identical to TRBD1. V lost 5 bases and J lost 7; bases outside the gene matches: 10. The CDR3 sequence is 14 residues long. Germline CDR1 is SNHLY and CDR2 is FYNNEI.

The V gene is TRBV7-9, the J gene TRBJ1-1, with D possibly being TRBD1 (5 bases). The CDR3 spans 13 residues. V shed 0 bases and J shed 7 bases, with 9 bases lying between them. Germline V gene sequence: CDR1 SEHNR, CDR2 FQNEAQ (reference sequence). CDR3 sequence: CASSLAGVNEAFF. For the CDR3, the DNA is TGTGCCAGCAGCTTAGCGGGGGTAAATGAAGCTTTCTTT.

The J gene is TRBJ2-5, the V gene TRBV7-9; D is possibly TRBD1 (5 bases). Germline V gene lookup returns CDR1 SEHNR and CDR2 FQNEAQ (reference sequence). The CDR3 has 15 residues. V lost 1 base, J lost 4 bases, and 13 bases lay in between. The CDR3, as DNA: TGTGCCAGCAGCTTAGGGTCAGGGTGGGGAGAGACCCAGTACTTC. It translates to CASSLGSGWGETQYF.

This clone turned up a few times. J is TRBJ1-1 and V is TRBV27, with D possibly TRBD1 on 5 matching bases. With 1 base removed from V and 5 bases from J, the gap between germline ends came to 8 bases. Germline values: CDR1 MNHEY, CDR2 SMNVEV (reference sequence). CDR3 length: 13 residues. The CDR3 loop reads CASSLYRRTEAFF. CDR3 DNA sequence: TGTGCCAGCAGTTTATACAGGAGGACTGAAGCTTTCTTT.

The chain has TRBV11-3 and TRBJ2-5; 8 nucleotides agree with TRBD1. The CDR3 is 14 amino acids. The V and J ends lost 5 bases and 3 bases, in that order; junction bases with no gene match: 5. Germline CDR1 is SGHNT and CDR2 is YENEEA. CDR3 DNA sequence: TGTGCCAGCAGCCCCGGACAGGGTAAAGAGACCCAGTACTTC. Amino acids: CASSPGQGKETQYF.